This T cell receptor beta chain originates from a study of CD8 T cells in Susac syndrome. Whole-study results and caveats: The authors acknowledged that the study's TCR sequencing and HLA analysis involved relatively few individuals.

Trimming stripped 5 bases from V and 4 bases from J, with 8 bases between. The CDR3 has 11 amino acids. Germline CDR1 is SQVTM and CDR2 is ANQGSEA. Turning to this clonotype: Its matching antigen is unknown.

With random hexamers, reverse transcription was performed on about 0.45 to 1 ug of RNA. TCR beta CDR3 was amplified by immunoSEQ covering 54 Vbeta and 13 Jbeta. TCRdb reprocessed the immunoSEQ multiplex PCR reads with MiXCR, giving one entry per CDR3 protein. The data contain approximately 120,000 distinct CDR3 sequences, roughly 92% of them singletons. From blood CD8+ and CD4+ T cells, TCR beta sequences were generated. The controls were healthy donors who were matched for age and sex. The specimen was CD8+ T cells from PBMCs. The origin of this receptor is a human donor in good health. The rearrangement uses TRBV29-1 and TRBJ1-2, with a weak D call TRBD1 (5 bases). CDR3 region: CSVSTAYGYTF. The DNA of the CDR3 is TGCAGCGTTTCGACAGCCTATGGCTACACCTTC. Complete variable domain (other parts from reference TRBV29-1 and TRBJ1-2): SAVISQKPSRDICQRGTSLTIQCQVDSQVTMMFWYRQQPGQSLTLIATANQGSEATYESGFVIDKFPISRPNLTFSTLTVSNMSPEDSSIYLCSVSTAYGYTFGSGTRLTVV.